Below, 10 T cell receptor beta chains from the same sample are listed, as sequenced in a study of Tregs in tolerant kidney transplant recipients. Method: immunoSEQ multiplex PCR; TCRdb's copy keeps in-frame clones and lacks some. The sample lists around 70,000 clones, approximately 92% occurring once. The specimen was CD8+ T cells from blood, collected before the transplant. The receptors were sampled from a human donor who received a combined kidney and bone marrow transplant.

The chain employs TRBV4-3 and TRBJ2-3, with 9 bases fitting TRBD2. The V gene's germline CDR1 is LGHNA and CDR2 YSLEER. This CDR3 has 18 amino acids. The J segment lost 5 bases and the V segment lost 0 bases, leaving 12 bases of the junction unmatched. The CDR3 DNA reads TGCGCCAGCAGCCAAGAGGAGGGGTTAGCGGGAGTGTTAGATACGCAGTATTTT. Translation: CASSQEEGLAGVLDTQYF.

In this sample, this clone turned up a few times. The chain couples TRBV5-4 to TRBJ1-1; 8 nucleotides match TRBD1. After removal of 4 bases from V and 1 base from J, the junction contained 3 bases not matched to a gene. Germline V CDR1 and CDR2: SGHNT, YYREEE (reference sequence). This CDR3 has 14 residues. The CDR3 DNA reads TGTGCCAGCAGCCCACAGGGGGAGAACACTGAAGCTTTCTTT. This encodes CASSPQGENTEAFF.

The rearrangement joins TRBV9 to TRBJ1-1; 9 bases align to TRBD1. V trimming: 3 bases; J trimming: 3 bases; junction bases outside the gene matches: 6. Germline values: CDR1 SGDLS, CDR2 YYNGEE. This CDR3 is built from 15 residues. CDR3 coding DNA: TGTGCCAGCAGCGCTCGGACAGGGGAGGACACTGAAGCTTTCTTT. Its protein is CASSARTGEDTEAFF.

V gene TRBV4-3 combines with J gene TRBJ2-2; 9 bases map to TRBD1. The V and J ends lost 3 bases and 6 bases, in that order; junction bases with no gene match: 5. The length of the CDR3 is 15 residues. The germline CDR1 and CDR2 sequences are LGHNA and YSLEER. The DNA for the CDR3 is TGCGCCAGCAGCCACGACAGGGGGGTTGCCGGGGAGCTGTTTTTT. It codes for CASSHDRGVAGELFF.

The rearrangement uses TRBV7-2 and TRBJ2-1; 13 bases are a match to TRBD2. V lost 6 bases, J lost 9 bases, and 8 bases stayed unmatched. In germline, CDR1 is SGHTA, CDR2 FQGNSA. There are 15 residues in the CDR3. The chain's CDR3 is CASRLTRLAGGEQFF. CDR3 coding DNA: TGTGCCAGCAGACTGACGCGACTAGCGGGAGGTGAGCAGTTCTTC.

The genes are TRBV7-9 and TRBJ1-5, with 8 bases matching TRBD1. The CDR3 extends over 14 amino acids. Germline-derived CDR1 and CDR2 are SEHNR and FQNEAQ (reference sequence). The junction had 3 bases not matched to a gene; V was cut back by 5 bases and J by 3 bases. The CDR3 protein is CASSRQGNNQPQHF. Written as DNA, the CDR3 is TGTGCCAGCAGCCGACAGGGGAACAATCAGCCCCAGCATTTT.

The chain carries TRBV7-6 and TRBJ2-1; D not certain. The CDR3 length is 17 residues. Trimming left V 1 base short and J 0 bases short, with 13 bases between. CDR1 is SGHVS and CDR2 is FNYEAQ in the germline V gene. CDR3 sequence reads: CASSLVGSTISYNEQFF. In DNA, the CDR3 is TGTGCCAGCAGCTTAGTGGGCAGCACCATCTCCTACAATGAGCAGTTCTTC.

In DNA, the CDR3 is TGTGCCAGCAGCTTAGGCCTCCTCCTAGCGGGGCATACCGGGGAGCTGTTTTTT. This sequence encodes CASSLGLLLAGHTGELFF. J is TRBJ2-2 and V is TRBV13; the match to TRBD2 covers 9 bases. Germline CDR1 and CDR2: PRHDT and FYEKMQ (reference sequence). The ends lost 0 bases at V and 5 bases at J; junction bases unmatched: 10. The CDR3 is 18 amino acids.

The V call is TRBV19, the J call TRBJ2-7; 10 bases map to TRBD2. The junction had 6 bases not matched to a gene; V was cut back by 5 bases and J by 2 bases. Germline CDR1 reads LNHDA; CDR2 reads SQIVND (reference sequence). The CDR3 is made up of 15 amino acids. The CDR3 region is CASSPLAGDPYEQYF. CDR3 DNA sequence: TGTGCCAGTAGTCCGCTAGCGGGGGACCCCTACGAGCAGTACTTC. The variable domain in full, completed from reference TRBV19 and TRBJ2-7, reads DGGITQSPKYLFRKEGQNVTLSCEQNLNHDAMYWYRQDPGQGLRLIYYSQIVNDFQKGDIAEGYSVSREKKESFPLTVTSAQKNPTAFYLCASSPLAGDPYEQYFGPGTRLTVT.

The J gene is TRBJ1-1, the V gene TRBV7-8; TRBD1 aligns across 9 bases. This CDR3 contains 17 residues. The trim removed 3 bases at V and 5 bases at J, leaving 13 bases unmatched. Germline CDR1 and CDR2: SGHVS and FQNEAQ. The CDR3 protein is CASSLARTGVLATEAFF. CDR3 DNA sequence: TGTGCCAGCAGCTTGGCCCGGACAGGGGTGCTCGCTACTGAAGCTTTCTTT.